Listed below are T cell receptor beta chains from one sample, sequenced in a study of vaccination effects on CD4 cells after COVID-19. Their antigens remain unidentified. TCRdb's table, derived via immunoSEQ multiplex PCR, lists solely in-frame clones and lacks some. Here the sample spans 50,000 or so clones, around 67% being singletons. The source material was CD4+ T cells from PBMCs cultured without peptide, sampled before COVID-19 vaccination. Receptor source: a human donor who received a COVID-19 vaccine. The conserved cysteine and the conserved F or W are not part of the CDR3 here. Each record gives: J gene, V gene, CDR3 protein.

j_call: TRBJ2-1
v_call: TRBV24-1
cdr3_aa: ATRPGTPKVNEQF

j_call: TRBJ2-7
v_call: TRBV30
cdr3_aa: ASGNSGTYEQY

j_call: TRBJ1-6
v_call: TRBV2
cdr3_aa: ASMGRRLTLNSPLH

j_call: TRBJ2-5
v_call: TRBV11-2
cdr3_aa: ASSQLVGQGKETQY

j_call: TRBJ2-3
v_call: TRBV29-1
cdr3_aa: SVLSADTQY

j_call: TRBJ2-7
v_call: TRBV6-5
cdr3_aa: ATRHFGVTYEQY

j_call: TRBJ1-6
v_call: TRBV27
cdr3_aa: ASTSGQGGLNSPLH

j_call: TRBJ1-2
v_call: TRBV6-1
cdr3_aa: ASSQGTGGTYGYT

j_call: TRBJ2-6
v_call: TRBV5-4
cdr3_aa: ACRYTPSGANVLT

j_call: TRBJ2-1
v_call: TRBV14
cdr3_aa: ASSQRRTGATGEQF

j_call: TRBJ1-3
v_call: TRBV6-5
cdr3_aa: ASSRTGDGNTIY

j_call: TRBJ2-2
v_call: TRBV3-1/TRBV3-2
cdr3_aa: ASSPTSGRGTGELF

j_call: TRBJ1-3
v_call: TRBV7-8
cdr3_aa: ASSLFRQSSGNTIY

j_call: TRBJ1-3
v_call: TRBV5-4
cdr3_aa: ASSLAGGGLQSSGNTIY

j_call: TRBJ1-4
v_call: TRBV5-1
cdr3_aa: ASGNSPGEKLF

j_call: TRBJ2-7
v_call: TRBV7-2
cdr3_aa: ASSWGGTYEQY

j_call: TRBJ2-7
v_call: TRBV28
cdr3_aa: ASSLSGTGVYEQY

j_call: TRBJ2-7
v_call: TRBV7-8
cdr3_aa: ASSRQVGYEQY

j_call: TRBJ2-5
v_call: TRBV10-3
cdr3_aa: AISAMESQETQY

j_call: TRBJ1-5
v_call: TRBV18
cdr3_aa: ASSLTYSNQPQH

j_call: TRBJ1-6
v_call: TRBV18
cdr3_aa: ASSATGTNSPLH

j_call: TRBJ1-2
v_call: TRBV29-1
cdr3_aa: SVGDSGLNYGYT

j_call: TRBJ2-7
v_call: TRBV24-1
cdr3_aa: ATSDGGQGSHEQY

j_call: TRBJ2-7
v_call: TRBV19
cdr3_aa: ASSPGAGASYEQY

j_call: TRBJ2-3
v_call: TRBV11-2
cdr3_aa: ASRSPGGTDTQY

j_call: TRBJ2-7
v_call: TRBV4-1
cdr3_aa: ASSQGGTGTYEQY

j_call: TRBJ1-4
v_call: TRBV28
cdr3_aa: ASLALTGRGKLF

j_call: TRBJ1-2
v_call: TRBV27
cdr3_aa: ASSGNRGGYT

j_call: TRBJ1-1
v_call: TRBV29-1
cdr3_aa: SAIRDTEAF

j_call: TRBJ1-4
v_call: TRBV7-8
cdr3_aa: ASSLRLTGNEKLF

j_call: TRBJ1-2
v_call: TRBV19
cdr3_aa: ASRRDSGNYGYT

j_call: TRBJ2-7
v_call: TRBV24-1
cdr3_aa: ATSDPAYSYEQY

j_call: TRBJ2-7
v_call: TRBV5-4
cdr3_aa: ASSSGGGFSSYEQY

j_call: TRBJ2-1
v_call: TRBV30
cdr3_aa: AWNPTSGRNNEQF

j_call: TRBJ1-3
v_call: TRBV6-2/TRBV6-3
cdr3_aa: ASSWVSGNTIY

j_call: TRBJ1-6
v_call: TRBV5-6
cdr3_aa: ASSRQGAGNSPLH

j_call: TRBJ1-1
v_call: TRBV30
cdr3_aa: AWSATRVAEAF

j_call: TRBJ2-1
v_call: TRBV6-5
cdr3_aa: ASSYGQSIRNEQF

j_call: TRBJ1-1
v_call: TRBV5-5
cdr3_aa: ASSLGGRQMNTEAF

j_call: TRBJ2-3
v_call: TRBV9
cdr3_aa: ASSVGTSLDTQY